This T cell receptor (beta chain) was found in a study of blood T cell repertoires in COVID-19. Study background: Some COVID-19 samples were acute and others convalescent; all came from the United States, Italy and Spain. Sample material is recorded as cDNA or gDNA derived from T cells, B-cell-depleted T cells, or PBMCs.

Source study methods: Amplification with reference gene primers provided the estimates of nucleated cell counts. Sequencing used immunoSEQ multiplex PCR; TCRdb keeps in-frame clones, though not all of them. V and J calls and clone size are copied from that table; D and trimming were computed from the DNA. The table includes 9,000 to 13,000 clones, roughly nine tenths detected once. V lost 1 base and J 5 bases, leaving 14 bases between the germline ends. This CDR3 contains 15 residues. The germline gives CDR1 MNHNS, CDR2 SASEGT. The source of this sequence is a human donor in a cohort sampled during active COVID-19. The sample taken for sequencing was peripheral blood. The chain has TRBV6-1 and TRBJ1-1, with D possibly TRBD1 on 6 matching bases. The CDR3 sequence is CASSEETGKSTEAFF. The CDR3 nucleotides read TGTGCCAGCAGTGAAGAAACAGGGAAGAGTACTGAAGCTTTCTTT.